These 12 T cell receptor beta chains originate from one sample sequenced in a study of cytomegalovirus exposure and HLA in healthy donors. Primers: 60 Vbeta forward and 13 Jbeta reverse. The data were produced by immunoSEQ multiplex PCR, yet TCRdb's version contains in-frame clones alone and is incomplete. The listing contains approximately 50,000 clones. Material: PBMCs. The receptors originated from a woman aged 40 to 55 in good health and CMV-seronegative.

The CDR3 region has the DNA TGTGCCAGCAGCTTAGTTGAGAGTTTCACAGATACGCAGTATTTT. This encodes CASSLVESFTDTQYF. The chain employs TRBV11-1 and TRBJ2-3; D is ambiguous. There are 15 residues in the CDR3. The germline CDR1 and CDR2 sequences are SGHAT and FQDESV (reference sequence). Trimming took 1 base from V and 2 from J, leaving 10 bases between them.

The chain employs TRBV6-5 and TRBJ1-2, with 8 bases that match TRBD1. The CDR3 covers 13 residues. Per the germline V gene, CDR1 is MNHEY and CDR2 is SVGAGI. V lost 6 bases and J lost 10; bases outside the gene matches: 10. The CDR3 DNA follows: TGTGCCAGCAGACCGGGGGACAGGTTATACTACACCTTC. It is translated as CASRPGDRLYYTF.

Worth noting for this clone: This CDR3 is also generated by other DNA sequences in the sample. V is TRBV4-2 and J is TRBJ2-7; D perhaps matches TRBD1 (6 bases). CDR3 size: 14 residues. V gave up 1 base and J gave up 5 bases, with 12 bases separating them. The germline V gene has CDR1 LGHNA and CDR2 YNFKEQ. DNA for the CDR3: TGTGCCAGCAGCCAAGGAAACAACAGGGACGAGCAGTACTTC. Translation: CASSQGNNRDEQYF.

The chain links TRBV5-6 to TRBJ1-2; unclear D gene. Germline assignment: CDR1 SGHDT and CDR2 YYEEEE. V gave up 0 bases and J gave up 8 bases, with 14 bases separating them. CDR3 length equals 14 residues. The CDR3 region is CASSLGPNPGGYTF. CDR3 coding DNA: TGTGCCAGCAGCTTGGGACCCAACCCCGGGGGCTACACCTTC.

This chain connects TRBV7-9 to TRBJ1-2; 8 bases match TRBD1. J was trimmed by 8 bases and V by 5 bases; bases with no gene match: 10. Germline V CDR1 and CDR2: SEHNR, FQNEAQ (reference sequence). The CDR3 has 14 amino acids. The CDR3 nucleotides are TGTGCCAGCAGCCCCGCGACAGGGGCGGGCGGCTACACCTTC. Its translation is CASSPATGAGGYTF.

The V call is TRBV4-2, the J call TRBJ2-2; 12 bases map to TRBD2. Trimming at V came to 0 bases and at J to 6 bases, leaving 8 bases not matched to a gene. The CDR3 is 18 amino acids. Germline V gene lookup returns CDR1 LGHNA and CDR2 YNFKEQ. The CDR3 loop reads CASSQDFLAGGPSGELFF. The CDR3 DNA reads TGTGCCAGCAGCCAAGATTTTCTAGCGGGAGGGCCCTCCGGGGAGCTGTTTTTT.

The rearrangement links TRBV6-1 to TRBJ2-7, with TRBD2 matching 9 bases. Germline-derived CDR1 and CDR2 are MNHNS and SASEGT. The CDR3 has 14 residues. Trimming cost V 5 bases and J 6 bases; bases outside gene matches: 8. CDR3: CASSFSGGRGEQYF. The CDR3 bases are TGTGCCAGCAGTTTTAGCGGGGGACGTGGCGAGCAGTACTTC.

V usage is TRBV4-1 and J usage is TRBJ2-2; TRBD2 agrees at 9 bases. In germline, CDR1 is MGHRA, CDR2 YSYEKL. Unmatched junction bases numbered 5, after V lost 3 bases and J lost 0 bases. This CDR3 is built from 17 residues. CDR3 nucleotide sequence: TGCGCCAGCAGCCAGACTAGCGGAGTACCGAACACCGGGGAGCTGTTTTTT. As protein: CASSQTSGVPNTGELFF.

This chain joins TRBV2 and TRBJ1-5; D perhaps matches TRBD1 (6 bases). Germline CDR1 reads SNHLY; CDR2 reads FYNNEI. This CDR3 spans 14 amino acids. V was cut by 1 base and J by 2 bases, with 6 bases left in between. CDR3 loop: CASSEGTGNQPQHF. The DNA for the CDR3 is TGTGCCAGCAGTGAAGGGACAGGCAATCAGCCCCAGCATTTT.

The chain carries TRBV19 and TRBJ1-2; TRBD1 aligns across 8 bases. V was pared by 4 bases and J by 8 bases, with 21 bases of the junction left unmatched. CDR1 and CDR2 from the germline V gene are LNHDA and SQIVND (reference sequence). This CDR3 contains 18 residues. CDR3 coding DNA: TGTGCCAGTAGTACTCGATCCGTTCCGGGACAGGTTTCAGGGGGCTACACCTTC. Its protein is CASSTRSVPGQVSGGYTF. Based on the CDR3 plus reference TRBV19 and TRBJ1-2, the full variable domain is DGGITQSPKYLFRKEGQNVTLSCEQNLNHDAMYWYRQDPGQGLRLIYYSQIVNDFQKGDIAEGYSVSREKKESFPLTVTSAQKNPTAFYLCASSTRSVPGQVSGGYTFGSGTRLTVV.

The rearrangement joins TRBV19 to TRBJ1-1; 12 bases fit TRBD1. V shed 5 bases and J 5 bases; nucleotides not matched to a gene: 3. CDR3 size: 14 residues. Germline-derived CDR1 and CDR2 are LNHDA and SQIVND (reference sequence). The CDR3 here is CASSGTGGWTEAFF. The CDR3 DNA follows: TGTGCCAGTAGTGGGACAGGGGGCTGGACTGAAGCTTTCTTT.

V gene TRBV7-8 combines with J gene TRBJ2-7; 7 bases align to TRBD1. This CDR3 comprises 14 residues. Trimming removed 4 bases from V and 2 bases from J; junction bases left unmatched: 5. CDR1 SGHVS and CDR2 FQNEAQ come from the germline V gene. This chain's CDR3 is CASSSQGLAYEQYF. In nucleotides, the CDR3 is TGTGCCAGCAGCTCACAGGGGCTAGCCTACGAGCAGTACTTC.